The 32 T cell receptor beta chains given below trace back to one sample, sequenced in a study of control samples from healthy donors and cancer patients. TCRdb's table, derived via immunoSEQ multiplex PCR, lists solely in-frame clones and lacks some. The repertoire consists of fewer than 40,000 clones, with 93% occurring once and the leading ten covering over 1.5%. Sequencing was carried out using PBMCs. These receptors were collected from a middle-aged man with colorectal cancer.

V and J are TRBV18 and TRBJ1-1; D remains ambiguous. V was shortened by 3 bases and J by 5 bases, with 13 bases between the two germline ends. The CDR3 consists of 14 residues. Germline loops: CDR1 KGHSH, CDR2 LQKENI. The CDR3 region is CASSPGGLGTEAFF. The CDR3, as DNA: TGTGCCAGCTCACCGGGAGGGCTAGGGACTGAAGCTTTCTTT.

The chain recombines TRBV20-1 with TRBJ2-1; D is ambiguous. Germline V CDR1 and CDR2: DFQATT, SNEGSKA (reference sequence). V gave up 6 bases and J gave up 5 bases, with 8 bases separating them. This CDR3 comprises 11 residues. CDR3: CSAGPDNEQFF. The DNA for the CDR3 is TGCAGTGCCGGGCCAGACAATGAGCAGTTCTTC.

The J gene is TRBJ2-1, the V gene TRBV6-5; perhaps D is TRBD1 or TRBD2 (5 bases each). Trimming removed 3 bases at V and 7 bases at J, with 13 bases between. Germline CDR1 is MNHEY and CDR2 is SVGAGI. This CDR3 spans 14 amino acids. CDR3 coding DNA: TGTGCCAGCAGTTATCTGGGGGTGGGGAATGAGCAGTTCTTC. It encodes CASSYLGVGNEQFF.

The genes are TRBV6-1 and TRBJ2-3; maybe TRBD1 (5 bases). Per the germline V gene, CDR1 is MNHNS and CDR2 is SASEGT. The V gene lost 3 bases and the J gene lost 4 bases, with 17 bases spanning the gap. The CDR3 consists of 16 residues. This CDR3 reads CASSDAGRVLADTQYF. Written as DNA, the CDR3 is TGTGCCAGCAGTGACGCAGGCAGGGTACTGGCAGATACGCAGTATTTT.

The rearrangement uses TRBV21-1 and TRBJ1-2. TRBV21-1 is a pseudogene locus. The CDR3 extends over 16 amino acids. CDR3 coding DNA: TGTGCCAGCAGCACCACGGGACCCCTCGACAACTATGGCTACACCTTC. This sequence encodes CASSTTGPLDNYGYTF.

The genes are TRBV6-5 and TRBJ2-6; D call uncertain. The CDR3 length is 15 residues. Trimming pared 2 bases from V and 3 bases from J, leaving 8 bases between. Germline-derived CDR1 and CDR2 are MNHEY and SVGAGI. DNA of the CDR3: TGTGCCAGCAGTTACGAAGGCGTTGGGGCCAACGTCCTGACTTTC. Residues: CASSYEGVGANVLTF.

The chain uses TRBV7-8 and TRBJ2-5; no clear D. Between the trimmed V and J ends, which lost 4 bases and 5 bases, there was a span of 17 bases. The CDR3 contains 15 residues. Germline V gene data show CDR1 as SGHVS and CDR2 as FQNEAQ. The CDR3 sequence is CASSSPGVAWETQYF. The CDR3 DNA is TGTGCCAGCAGCTCCCCTGGGGTAGCCTGGGAGACCCAGTACTTC.

The CDR3 is CSAQYGYTF. Written as DNA, the CDR3 is TGCAGTGCCCAGTATGGCTACACCTTC. This rearrangement joins TRBV20-1 to TRBJ1-2, with D hard to call. The CDR3 length is 9 residues. CDR1 and CDR2 (germline): DFQATT, SNEGSKA (reference sequence). V was pared by 6 bases and J by 5 bases, with 4 bases between.

This clone appeared once. V usage is TRBV27 and J usage is TRBJ2-7; 8 bases fit TRBD1. Germline lookup yields CDR1 MNHEY and CDR2 SMNVEV (reference sequence). V dropped 5 bases and J dropped 3; count of bases not matched to a gene: 6. CDR3 length: 14 amino acids. CDR3 sequence reads: CASSTQGANYEQYF. The CDR3 DNA reads TGTGCCAGCAGTACCCAGGGGGCGAACTACGAGCAGTACTTC.

The chain combines TRBV25-1 with TRBJ2-1, with D possibly matching TRBD1 (6 bases). V dropped 10 bases and J dropped 1 base, with 11 bases sitting between them. This CDR3 has 13 residues. Per germline, CDR1 MGHDK and CDR2 SYGVNS. CDR3 residues: CATRQESYNEQFF. For the CDR3, the DNA is TGTGCCACAAGACAGGAGTCCTACAATGAGCAGTTCTTC.

This clone was counted once. The rearrangement links TRBV19 to TRBJ2-1; a weak D match, TRBD2 (7 bases). V was clipped by 6 bases and J by 4 bases, with 13 bases between them. This CDR3 is built from 14 residues. Germline assignment: CDR1 LNHDA and CDR2 SQIVND (reference sequence). CDR3 sequence reads: CASRRGGSYNEQFF. The CDR3 DNA reads TGTGCCAGTAGGCGCGGGGGCTCTTACAATGAGCAGTTCTTC.

This chain connects TRBV6-2 or TRBV6-3 to TRBJ2-7, with D possibly matching TRBD1 (5 bases). Trimming cost V 5 bases and J 6 bases, with 17 bases left between them. The germline V gene encodes CDR1 MNHEY and CDR2 SVGEGT. This CDR3 spans 14 amino acids. For the CDR3, the DNA is TGTGCCAGCAGTACTATTGACAGTCACCCCGAGCAGTACTTC. This gives the protein CASSTIDSHPEQYF.

The chain combines TRBV5-5 with TRBJ2-5, with unresolved D. The V gene's germline CDR1 is SGHKS and CDR2 YYEKEE (reference sequence). There are 13 residues in the CDR3. Trimming stripped 3 bases from V and 5 bases from J, with 11 bases between. In DNA, the CDR3 is TGTGCCAGCAGCTCGGGTGCATGGGAGACCCAGTACTTC. This gives the protein CASSSGAWETQYF.

The rearrangement uses TRBV19 and TRBJ1-1; D is undetermined. CDR1 is LNHDA and CDR2 is SQIVND in the germline V gene (reference sequence). The V end lost 7 bases, the J end lost 4 bases, and 7 bases lay between the germline ends. The CDR3 length is 11 residues. Here the CDR3 reads CASKVRTEAFF. CDR3 nucleotides: TGTGCCAGTAAGGTACGCACTGAAGCTTTCTTT.

The chain is built from TRBV5-5 and TRBJ2-3; 14 bases align to TRBD2. The CDR3 consists of 19 residues. The germline V gene has CDR1 SGHKS and CDR2 YYEKEE (reference sequence). V lost 4 bases to trimming and J lost 1 base; unmatched junction nucleotides: 11. CDR3 nucleotides: TGTGCCAGCAGCCCCGTCGGGACTAGCGGGGGATATCGCACAGATACGCAGTATTTT. Translated: CASSPVGTSGGYRTDTQYF.

The V call is TRBV18, the J call TRBJ2-7, with TRBD1 matching 7 bases. CDR1 and CDR2 from the germline V gene are KGHSH and LQKENI. Germline trimming cut 1 base from V and 1 base from J; bases unmatched to any gene: 7. The CDR3 runs to 16 residues. CDR3 bases: TGTGCCAGCTCACCACAAGGGGACAGAGGGTCCTACGAGCAGTACTTC. Protein: CASSPQGDRGSYEQYF.

This sequence joins TRBV18 and TRBJ1-1, with TRBD1 matching 9 bases. This CDR3 has 16 residues. Germline lookup yields CDR1 KGHSH and CDR2 LQKENI. V lost 2 bases to trimming and J lost 0 bases; unmatched junction nucleotides: 4. In DNA, the CDR3 is TGTGCCAGCTCACCAGGGACAGGGTTTGTGAACACTGAAGCTTTCTTT. The encoded protein is CASSPGTGFVNTEAFF.

The chain employs TRBV12-3 or TRBV12-4 and TRBJ2-7, with D possibly being TRBD1 (6 bases). Trimming stripped 6 bases from V and 1 base from J, with 10 bases between. This CDR3 is 13 amino acids long. In DNA, the CDR3 is TGTGCCAGCAGCCGGGACAAATCCTACGAGCAGTACTTC. It is translated as CASSRDKSYEQYF.

This clone appeared a single time. The DNA of the CDR3 is TGTGCCAGCAGCCAAAGCGGGACACGGGTGGATGAGCAGTTCTTC. This encodes CASSQSGTRVDEQFF. The chain links TRBV3-1 (or the pseudogene TRBV3-2) to TRBJ2-1; D possibly corresponds to TRBD2 (7 bases). V was pared by 2 bases and J by 8 bases, with 16 bases between. This CDR3 comprises 15 residues. Germline assignment: CDR1 LGHDT and CDR2 YNNKEL (reference sequence).

The chain links TRBV5-1 to TRBJ2-3; D is uncertain. V was cut by 0 bases and J by 1 base, with 9 bases left in between. The CDR3 is 15 residues long. Per the germline V gene, CDR1 is SGHRS and CDR2 is YFSETQ. The CDR3 loop reads CASSLGVTRTDTQYF. CDR3 nucleotide sequence: TGCGCCAGCAGCTTGGGAGTGACCCGCACAGATACGCAGTATTTT.

This chain uses TRBV5-4 with TRBJ2-5; 12 nucleotides match TRBD2. Losses at the gene ends were 4 bases for V and 6 bases for J; bases not matched to a gene: 10. The CDR3 contains 16 residues. Germline loops: CDR1 SGHNT, CDR2 YYREEE (reference sequence). The CDR3 nucleotides are TGTGCCAGCAGCAGTTCCTCTAGCGGGGGGGCGAAGACCCAGTACTTC. Amino acid sequence: CASSSSSSGGAKTQYF.

This chain joins TRBV27 and TRBJ2-5, with 7 positions matching TRBD1. The V gene end was trimmed by 6 bases and the J gene end by 1 base; junction bases not matched to a gene: 5. The CDR3 covers 14 residues. The germline V gene has CDR1 MNHEY and CDR2 SMNVEV (reference sequence). CDR3: CASSRTGAQETQYF. Here the CDR3 DNA reads TGTGCCAGCAGCCGGACAGGAGCCCAAGAGACCCAGTACTTC.

V gene TRBV2 combines with J gene TRBJ1-2, with TRBD1 identical over 8 bases. The CDR3 consists of 17 residues. After removal of 6 bases from V and 0 bases from J, the junction contained 12 bases not matched to a gene. CDR1 and CDR2 from the germline V gene are SNHLY and FYNNEI. The CDR3 region has the DNA TGTGCCAGCAGAGCCGGTTTGGGGACAGGCCCTAACTATGGCTACACCTTC. Amino acids: CASRAGLGTGPNYGYTF.

The V gene is TRBV10-2, the J gene TRBJ2-7, with 9 bases aligning to TRBD1. Germline V gene data show CDR1 as WSHSY and CDR2 as SAAADI. V was clipped by 3 bases and J by 0 bases; unmatched bases: 3. The CDR3 is 15 amino acids. The CDR3 coding sequence is TGCGCCAGCAGTGACCTGACAGGGGGCTCCTACGAGCAGTACTTC. Amino acids: CASSDLTGGSYEQYF.

The chain joins TRBV5-1 to TRBJ2-7; 7 bases match TRBD1. The junction had 9 bases not matched to a gene; V was cut back by 2 bases and J by 7 bases. Germline CDR1 is SGHRS and CDR2 is YFSETQ. There are 14 residues in the CDR3. CDR3 DNA: TGCGCCAGCAGCTTCCGGGACAGACACCGTGAGCAGTACTTC. The encoded protein is CASSFRDRHREQYF.

This chain joins TRBV5-4 and TRBJ1-6, with 8 bases that match TRBD1. Germline assignment: CDR1 SGHNT and CDR2 YYREEE (reference sequence). J was trimmed by 0 bases and V by 4 bases; bases with no gene match: 3. The CDR3 is 16 amino acids. DNA for the CDR3: TGTGCCAGCAGCCGACAGGGGAGCTCCTATAATTCACCCCTCCACTTT. This sequence encodes CASSRQGSSYNSPLHF.

V and J are TRBV5-1 and TRBJ1-2; possible D gene TRBD1, 6 bases. CDR1 is SGHRS and CDR2 is YFSETQ in the germline V gene. V was trimmed by 5 bases and J by 7 bases, leaving 12 bases between them. CDR3 length: 12 amino acids. The CDR3 is CASSREGVGYTF. The CDR3 DNA reads as TGCGCCAGCAGTCGGGAGGGGGTTGGCTACACCTTC.

J is TRBJ2-1 and V is TRBV5-1, with 12 bases aligning to TRBD1. With V trimmed by 1 base and J by 9 bases, 5 bases remained unmatched. The CDR3 covers 15 residues. Germline V lookup: CDR1 SGHRS, CDR2 YFSETQ. The CDR3 region is CASSLWDRGLGEQFF. CDR3 DNA: TGCGCCAGCAGCTTGTGGGACAGGGGGCTGGGTGAGCAGTTCTTC.

The gene calls are TRBV21-1 and TRBJ1-1. TRBV21-1 is reported as a pseudogene. The CDR3 is 14 amino acids. The CDR3 reads CAARLGQTNTEAFF. The CDR3 nucleotides read TGTGCCGCAAGACTCGGGCAGACGAACACTGAAGCTTTCTTT.

The chain recombines TRBV3-1 (or the pseudogene TRBV3-2) with TRBJ1-6; D is undetermined. There are 13 residues in the CDR3. Germline CDR1 reads LGHDT; CDR2 reads YNNKEL (reference sequence). V lost 3 bases, J lost 6 bases, and 6 bases lay in between. The chain's CDR3 is CASSQNSNSPLHF. The CDR3, as DNA: TGTGCCAGCAGCCAGAACAGTAATTCACCCCTCCACTTT.

The chain is built from TRBV6-5 and TRBJ1-2, with D possibly matching TRBD1 (6 bases). There are 13 residues in the CDR3. Trimming left V 8 bases short and J 8 bases short, with 18 bases between. The germline V gene has CDR1 MNHEY and CDR2 SVGAGI. For the CDR3, the DNA is TGTGCCAGCGGGGGCGGGGGCTTTCACGGCTACACCTTC. Translation: CASGGGGFHGYTF.

The chain joins TRBV6-6 to TRBJ1-5, with D possibly being TRBD1 (5 bases). Per the germline V gene, CDR1 is MNHNY and CDR2 is SVGAGI (reference sequence). The V end lost 7 bases, the J end lost 4 bases, and 11 bases lay between the germline ends. The CDR3 is 13 amino acids. CDR3 nucleotides: TGTGCCAGCATCCTGGGGGGAAATCAGCCCCAGCATTTT. Its protein is CASILGGNQPQHF.